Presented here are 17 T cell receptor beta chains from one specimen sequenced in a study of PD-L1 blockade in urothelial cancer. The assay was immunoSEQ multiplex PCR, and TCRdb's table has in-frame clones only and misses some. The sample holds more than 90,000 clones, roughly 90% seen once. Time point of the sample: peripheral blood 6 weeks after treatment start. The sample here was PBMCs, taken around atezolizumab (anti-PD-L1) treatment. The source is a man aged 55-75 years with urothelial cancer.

CDR3 protein: CASSEFTGANTGELFF. The CDR3 DNA is TGTGCCAGCAGTGAATTTACAGGGGCGAACACCGGGGAGCTGTTTTTT. V gene TRBV2 combines with J gene TRBJ2-2; TRBD1 agrees at 7 bases. Trimming at V came to 2 bases and at J to 0 bases, leaving 3 bases not matched to a gene. CDR1 is SNHLY and CDR2 is FYNNEI in the germline V gene. This CDR3 is 16 amino acids long.

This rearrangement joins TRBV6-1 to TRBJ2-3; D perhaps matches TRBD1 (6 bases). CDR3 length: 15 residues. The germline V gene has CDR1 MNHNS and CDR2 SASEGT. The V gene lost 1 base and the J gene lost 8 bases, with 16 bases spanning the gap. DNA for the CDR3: TGTGCCAGCAGTGAAGGGCAGGGGACCCGTGGTACGCAGTATTTT. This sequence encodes CASSEGQGTRGTQYF.

The chain's CDR3 is CASSMSALDTDTQYF. The CDR3 bases are TGTGCCAGTAGTATGTCAGCGCTTGACACAGATACGCAGTATTTT. This sequence joins TRBV19 and TRBJ2-3; D not resolved. Per the germline V gene, CDR1 is LNHDA and CDR2 is SQIVND (reference sequence). V was trimmed by 3 bases and J by 2 bases, leaving 12 bases between them. CDR3 length: 15 residues.

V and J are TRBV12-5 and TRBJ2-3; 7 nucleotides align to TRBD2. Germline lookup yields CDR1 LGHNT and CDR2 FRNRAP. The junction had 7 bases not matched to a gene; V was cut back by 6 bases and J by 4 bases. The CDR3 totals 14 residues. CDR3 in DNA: TGTGCTAGTGGGAAAGGGAGGGGTGCAGATACGCAGTATTTT. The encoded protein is CASGKGRGADTQYF.

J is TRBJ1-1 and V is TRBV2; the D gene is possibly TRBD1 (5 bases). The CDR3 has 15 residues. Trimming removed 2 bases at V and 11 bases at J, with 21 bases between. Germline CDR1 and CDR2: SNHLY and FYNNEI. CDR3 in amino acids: CASSELGRTTVTAFF. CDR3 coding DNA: TGTGCCAGCAGTGAACTGGGTCGAACGACAGTAACGGCTTTCTTT.

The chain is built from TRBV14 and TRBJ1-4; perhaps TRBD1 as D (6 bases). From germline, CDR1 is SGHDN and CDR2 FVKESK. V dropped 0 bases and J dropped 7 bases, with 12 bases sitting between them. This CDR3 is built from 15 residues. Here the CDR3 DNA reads TGTGCCAGCAGCCAAGAAGGACAGTTTTTTGAAAAACTGTTTTTT. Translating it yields CASSQEGQFFEKLFF.

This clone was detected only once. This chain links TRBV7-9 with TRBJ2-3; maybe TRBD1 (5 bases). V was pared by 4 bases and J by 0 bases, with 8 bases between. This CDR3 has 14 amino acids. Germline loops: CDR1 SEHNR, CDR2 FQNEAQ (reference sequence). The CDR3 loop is CASSSGQSTDTQYF. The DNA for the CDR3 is TGTGCCAGCAGCTCAGGGCAAAGCACAGATACGCAGTATTTT.

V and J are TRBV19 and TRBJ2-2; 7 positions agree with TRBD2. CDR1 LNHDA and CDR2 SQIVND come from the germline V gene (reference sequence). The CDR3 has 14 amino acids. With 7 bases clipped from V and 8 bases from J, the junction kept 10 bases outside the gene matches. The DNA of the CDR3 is TGTGCCAGTAATGGGGGGGGAACGGTTGGGGAGCTGTTTTTT. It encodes CASNGGGTVGELFF.

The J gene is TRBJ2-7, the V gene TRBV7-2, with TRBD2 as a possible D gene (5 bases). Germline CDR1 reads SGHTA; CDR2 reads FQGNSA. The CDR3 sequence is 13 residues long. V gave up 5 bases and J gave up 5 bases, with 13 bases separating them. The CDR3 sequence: CASSPSGWDEQYF. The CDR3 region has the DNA TGTGCCAGCAGCCCCAGCGGTTGGGACGAGCAGTACTTC. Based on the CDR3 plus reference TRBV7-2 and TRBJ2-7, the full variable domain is GAGVSQSPSNKVTEKGKDVELRCDPISGHTALYWYRQSLGQGLEFLIYFQGNSAPDKSGLPSDRFSAERTGGSVSTLTIQRTQQEDSAVYLCASSPSGWDEQYFGPGTRLTVT.

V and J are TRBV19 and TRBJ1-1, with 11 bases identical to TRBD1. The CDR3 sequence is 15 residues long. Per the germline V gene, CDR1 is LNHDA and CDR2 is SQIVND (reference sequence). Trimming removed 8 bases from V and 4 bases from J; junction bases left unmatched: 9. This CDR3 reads CASGQGASPSTEAFF. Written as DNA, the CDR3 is TGTGCCAGTGGACAGGGGGCGAGTCCGTCCACTGAAGCTTTCTTT.

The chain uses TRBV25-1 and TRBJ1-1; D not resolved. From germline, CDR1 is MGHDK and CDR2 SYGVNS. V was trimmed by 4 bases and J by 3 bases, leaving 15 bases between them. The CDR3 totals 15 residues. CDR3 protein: CASSVGSPADTEAFF. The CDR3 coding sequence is TGTGCCAGCAGTGTTGGGTCCCCGGCGGACACTGAAGCTTTCTTT.

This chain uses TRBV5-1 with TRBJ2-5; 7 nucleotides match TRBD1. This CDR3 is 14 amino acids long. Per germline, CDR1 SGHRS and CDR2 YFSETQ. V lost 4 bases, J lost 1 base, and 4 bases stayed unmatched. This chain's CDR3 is CASSPGQPQETQYF. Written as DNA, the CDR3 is TGCGCCAGCAGCCCGGGACAGCCCCAAGAGACCCAGTACTTC.

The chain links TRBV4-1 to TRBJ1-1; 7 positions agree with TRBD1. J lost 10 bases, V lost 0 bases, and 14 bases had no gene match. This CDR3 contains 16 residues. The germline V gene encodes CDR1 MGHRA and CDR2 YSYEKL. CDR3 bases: TGCGCCAGCAGCCAAGACTCCCCCGACAGGGCCCGGGGAGCTTTCTTT. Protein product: CASSQDSPDRARGAFF.

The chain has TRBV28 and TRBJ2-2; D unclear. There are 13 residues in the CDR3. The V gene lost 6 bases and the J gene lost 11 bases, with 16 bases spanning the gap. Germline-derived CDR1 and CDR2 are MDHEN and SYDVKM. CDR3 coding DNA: TGTGCCAGCAGCCCCCCCACCTACAGAGAGCTGTTTTTT. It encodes CASSPPTYRELFF. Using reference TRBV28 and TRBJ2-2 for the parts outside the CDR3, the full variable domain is DVKVTQSSRYLVKRTGEKVFLECVQDMDHENMFWYRQDPGLGLRLIYFSYDVKMKEKGDIPEGYSVSREKKERFSLILESASTNQTSMYLCASSPPTYRELFFGEGSRLTVL.

This chain's CDR3 is CASSVGSGSSYEQYF. CDR3 nucleotides: TGTGCCAGCAGCGTAGGTTCAGGAAGCTCCTACGAGCAGTACTTC. The chain has TRBV9 and TRBJ2-7; D unclear. V gave up 0 bases and J gave up 0 bases, with 10 bases separating them. Germline values: CDR1 SGDLS, CDR2 YYNGEE. The CDR3 sequence is 15 residues long.

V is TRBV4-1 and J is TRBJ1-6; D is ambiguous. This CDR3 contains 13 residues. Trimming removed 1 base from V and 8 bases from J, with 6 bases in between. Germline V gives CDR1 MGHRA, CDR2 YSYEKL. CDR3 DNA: TGCGCCAGCAGCCAAGGAGGTGATTCACCCCTCCACTTT. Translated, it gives CASSQGGDSPLHF.

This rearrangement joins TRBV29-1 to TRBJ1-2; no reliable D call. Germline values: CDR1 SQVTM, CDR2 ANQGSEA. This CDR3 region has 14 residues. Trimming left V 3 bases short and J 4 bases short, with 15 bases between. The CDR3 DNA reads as TGCAGCGTTGAGAGGCCCGGCATACTCTATGGCTACACCTTC. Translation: CSVERPGILYGYTF.